The 5 T cell receptor beta chains below come from one sample, sequenced in a study of blood T cells in healthy people across ages. Together with a sample-barcoded 5' primer, a J-beta primer mix was included in a second PCR lasting about 7 to 11 cycles. TCRdb re-derived calls from the 5' RACE reads in MiXCR, one entry per CDR3 protein. The data contain 650,000 to 900,000 distinct CDR3 sequences, around two thirds of them singletons. The specimen was blood. The source of these receptors is a man aged 30-40 years in good health.

The chain recombines TRBV7-2 with TRBJ1-4; no definite D call. Trimming stripped 3 bases from V and 8 bases from J, with 10 bases between. Germline V CDR1 and CDR2: SGHTA, FQGNSA. The CDR3 is made up of 13 amino acids. The CDR3 region is CASSFENREKLFF. In DNA, the CDR3 is TGTGCCAGCAGCTTCGAGAATCGGGAAAAACTGTTTTTT. The full variable domain, in which reference TRBV7-2 and TRBJ1-4 provide the parts outside the CDR3, is GAGVSQSPSNKVTEKGKDVELRCDPISGHTALYWYRQSLGQGLEFLIYFQGNSAPDKSGLPSDRFSAERTGGSVSTLTIQRTQQEDSAVYLCASSFENREKLFFGSGTQLSVL.

The chain couples TRBV12-3 or TRBV12-4 to TRBJ2-5; 8 positions agree with TRBD1. Losses at the gene ends were 6 bases for V and 2 bases for J; bases not matched to a gene: 2. This CDR3 is 13 amino acids long. The CDR3 protein is CASRRQGQETQYF. The CDR3 nucleotides are TGTGCCAGCAGAAGACAGGGGCAAGAGACCCAGTACTTC.

This chain uses TRBV2 with TRBJ2-7, with unresolved D. Near its end, the DNA agrees better with TRBJ2-5, so the J call may be wrong. This CDR3 is 11 amino acids long. The V gene's germline CDR1 is SNHLY and CDR2 FYNNEI. This chain's CDR3 is CASKFGETQYF. CDR3 DNA: TGTGCCAGCAAGTTTGGCGAGACCCAGTACTTC.

The chain uses TRBV10-3 and TRBJ2-7; 9 nucleotides line up with TRBD1. The V and J ends lost 0 bases and 2 bases, in that order; junction bases with no gene match: 5. Per germline, CDR1 ENHRY and CDR2 SYGVKD. This CDR3 spans 16 amino acids. CDR3 sequence reads: CAISESVGTGTYEQYF. DNA of the CDR3: TGTGCCATCAGTGAGTCGGTGGGGACAGGGACCTACGAGCAGTACTTC.

The V call is TRBV29-1, the J call TRBJ2-1, with D perhaps TRBD2 (6 bases). The ends were cut back, 4 bases at V and 5 bases at J, with 15 bases in the middle. CDR3 length: 14 residues. The germline CDR1 and CDR2 sequences are SQVTM and ANQGSEA. CDR3 nucleotides: TGCAGCGTTGCGGGACTTGCGGATGACAATGAGCAGTTCTTC. Its protein product is CSVAGLADDNEQFF.